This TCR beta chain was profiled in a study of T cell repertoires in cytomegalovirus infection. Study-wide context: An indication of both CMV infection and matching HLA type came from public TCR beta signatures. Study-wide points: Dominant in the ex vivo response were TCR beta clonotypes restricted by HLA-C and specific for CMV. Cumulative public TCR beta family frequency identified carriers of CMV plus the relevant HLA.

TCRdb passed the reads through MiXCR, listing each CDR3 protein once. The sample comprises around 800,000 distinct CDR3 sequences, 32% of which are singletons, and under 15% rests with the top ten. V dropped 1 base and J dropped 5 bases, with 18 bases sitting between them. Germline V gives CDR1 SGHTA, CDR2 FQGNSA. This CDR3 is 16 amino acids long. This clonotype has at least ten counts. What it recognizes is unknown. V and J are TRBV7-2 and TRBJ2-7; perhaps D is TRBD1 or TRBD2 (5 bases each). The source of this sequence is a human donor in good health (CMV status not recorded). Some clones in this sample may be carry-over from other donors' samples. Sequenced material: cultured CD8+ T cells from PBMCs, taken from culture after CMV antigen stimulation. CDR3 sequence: CASSLVHQRGTDEQYF. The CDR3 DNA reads TGTGCCAGCAGCTTAGTTCATCAGAGAGGGACCGACGAGCAGTACTTC. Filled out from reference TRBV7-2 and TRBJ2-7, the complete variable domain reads GAGVSQSPSNKVTEKGKDVELRCDPISGHTALYWYRQSLGQGLEFLIYFQGNSAPDKSGLPSDRFSAERTGGSVSTLTIQRTQQEDSAVYLCASSLVHQRGTDEQYFGPGTRLTVT.